These 24 T cell receptor beta chains share one sample of origin, sequenced in a study of blood T cell repertoires in COVID-19. TCRdb's table, derived via immunoSEQ multiplex PCR, lists solely in-frame clones and lacks some. The table includes under 300,000 clones, 65% to 85% detected once. Sequenced material: peripheral blood. The source of these receptors is a woman aged 40 to 50 who had recovered from COVID-19.

This chain connects TRBV6-5 to TRBJ2-3; tentative D call: TRBD2 (6 bases). Trimming took off 2 bases at V and 0 bases at J, with 12 bases between the two ends. The CDR3 runs 16 residues. Per the germline V gene, CDR1 is MNHEY and CDR2 is SVGAGI. The CDR3 nucleotides read TGTGCCAGCAGTTACCAAATAGCGGTGAGCACAGATACGCAGTATTTT. Protein sequence: CASSYQIAVSTDTQYF.

The chain combines TRBV28 with TRBJ1-4, with D unresolved. The CDR3 runs to 15 residues. CDR1 MDHEN and CDR2 SYDVKM come from the germline V gene. Between the trimmed V and J ends, which lost 5 bases and 4 bases, there was a span of 14 bases. CDR3 nucleotide sequence: TGTGCCAGCAGTCCCCCTAGGAGCTTTAATGAAAAACTGTTTTTT. The encoded protein is CASSPPRSFNEKLFF.

This rearrangement joins TRBV5-1 to TRBJ2-1, with a possible D match to TRBD1 (8 bases). Germline V gene data show CDR1 as SGHRS and CDR2 as YFSETQ. The CDR3 loop spans 16 amino acids. Trimming stripped 4 bases from V and 9 bases from J, with 23 bases between. The CDR3 DNA reads TGCGCCAGCAGCCGCCGGACAGGGACTATCGAAGGTGAGCAGTTCTTC. It codes for CASSRRTGTIEGEQFF. Full variable domain (rest looked up from reference TRBV5-1 and TRBJ2-1): KAGVTQTPRYLIKTRGQQVTLSCSPISGHRSVSWYQQTPGQGLQFLFEYFSETQRNKGNFPGRFSGRQFSNSRSEMNVSTLELGDSALYLCASSRRTGTIEGEQFFGPGTRLTVL.

The CDR3 bases are TGCGCCAGCAGCTTGGCGGGGATTGGACGGTCACCCCTCCACTTT. This codes for CASSLAGIGRSPLHF. The rearrangement links TRBV5-1 to TRBJ1-6; D is uncertain. V was pared by 0 bases and J by 10 bases, with 14 bases between. This CDR3 has 15 residues. The V gene's germline CDR1 is SGHRS and CDR2 YFSETQ. Supplemented by reference TRBV5-1 and TRBJ1-6, the full variable domain reads KAGVTQTPRYLIKTRGQQVTLSCSPISGHRSVSWYQQTPGQGLQFLFEYFSETQRNKGNFPGRFSGRQFSNSRSEMNVSTLELGDSALYLCASSLAGIGRSPLHFGNGTRLTVT.

V usage is TRBV3-1 (or the pseudogene TRBV3-2) and J usage is TRBJ2-7; 11 bases map to TRBD2. CDR3 length equals 15 residues. Germline lookup yields CDR1 LGHDT and CDR2 YNNKEL (reference sequence). V lost 1 base to trimming and J lost 4 bases; unmatched junction nucleotides: 3. The DNA for the CDR3 is TGTGCCAGCAGCCAAGTACTAGCGGGGGTTTACGAGCAGTACTTC. Translating gives CASSQVLAGVYEQYF.

The chain links TRBV28 to TRBJ2-5, with 10 bases fitting TRBD1. This CDR3 comprises 17 residues. Germline V gives CDR1 MDHEN, CDR2 SYDVKM. J was trimmed by 2 bases and V by 3 bases; bases with no gene match: 9. CDR3 in amino acids: CASSLSPGQGFQETQYF. Written as DNA, the CDR3 is TGTGCCAGCAGTTTGTCTCCGGGACAGGGGTTTCAAGAGACCCAGTACTTC.

V usage is TRBV6-5 and J usage is TRBJ1-1; 7 bases line up with TRBD1. Germline CDR1 and CDR2: MNHEY and SVGAGI. J lost 3 bases, V lost 7 bases, and 5 bases had no gene match. The CDR3 contains 13 residues. In nucleotides, the CDR3 is TGTGCCAGCATAGGGACAGCATACACTGAAGCTTTCTTT. Its protein product is CASIGTAYTEAFF.

V gene TRBV29-1 combines with J gene TRBJ1-1, with 8 bases identical to TRBD1. This CDR3 contains 13 residues. Germline-derived CDR1 and CDR2 are SQVTM and ANQGSEA. After removal of 4 bases from V and 2 bases from J, the junction contained 3 bases not matched to a gene. The CDR3 nucleotides are TGCAGCGTTGGCGGACAGGGAAACACTGAAGCTTTCTTT. Encoded protein: CSVGGQGNTEAFF. The full variable domain, with the rest looked up from reference TRBV29-1 and TRBJ1-1, is SAVISQKPSRDICQRGTSLTIQCQVDSQVTMMFWYRQQPGQSLTLIATANQGSEATYESGFVIDKFPISRPNLTFSTLTVSNMSPEDSSIYLCSVGGQGNTEAFFGQGTRLTVV.

The count of this clone is one. The chain couples TRBV7-9 to TRBJ1-5; D uncertain. Per the germline V gene, CDR1 is SEHNR and CDR2 is FQNEAQ (reference sequence). The CDR3 totals 13 residues. The V end lost 5 bases, the J end lost 7 bases, and 12 bases lay between the germline ends. CDR3 sequence (DNA): TGTGCCAGCAGCCACGGAGATTCCCAGCCCCAGCATTTT. Protein: CASSHGDSQPQHF.

This chain connects TRBV29-1 to TRBJ2-3; 8 bases are a match to TRBD1. V shed 7 bases, J shed 5 bases, and the junction held 5 bases outside the gene matches. The germline CDR1 and CDR2 sequences are SQVTM and ANQGSEA. The CDR3 covers 12 residues. This CDR3 is CSASGGEDTQYF. The CDR3 DNA sequence: TGCAGCGCCTCAGGGGGCGAAGATACGCAGTATTTT.

CDR3 nucleotide sequence: TGTGCCTGGAGTGCCGCCCGGACAGGGGAACAGCCCCAGCATTTT. Protein sequence: CAWSAARTGEQPQHF. The V gene is TRBV30, the J gene TRBJ1-5, with 9 positions matching TRBD1. Germline loops: CDR1 GTSNPN, CDR2 SVGIG (reference sequence). J was trimmed by 7 bases and V by 1 base; bases with no gene match: 8. CDR3 size: 15 residues.

This clone was observed a handful of times. The sample has other DNA sequences that encode this CDR3 too. The chain is built from TRBV5-1 and TRBJ2-2; D remains ambiguous. V lost 4 bases to trimming and J lost 2 bases, with 3 bases between them. Per the germline V gene, CDR1 is SGHRS and CDR2 is YFSETQ. The CDR3 is made up of 12 amino acids. The CDR3 here is CASSLNTGELFF. In nucleotides, the CDR3 is TGCGCCAGCAGCCTTAACACCGGGGAGCTGTTTTTT. Drawing the rest from reference TRBV5-1 and TRBJ2-2, the complete variable domain is KAGVTQTPRYLIKTRGQQVTLSCSPISGHRSVSWYQQTPGQGLQFLFEYFSETQRNKGNFPGRFSGRQFSNSRSEMNVSTLELGDSALYLCASSLNTGELFFGEGSRLTVL.

V gene TRBV28 combines with J gene TRBJ2-1, with a tentative D call TRBD2 (6 bases). Germline V gene lookup returns CDR1 MDHEN and CDR2 SYDVKM. The CDR3 consists of 16 residues. Trimming removed 6 bases from V and 4 bases from J, with 19 bases in between. CDR3 amino acids: CASSPGSGGKYNEQFF. CDR3 bases: TGTGCCAGCAGCCCAGGGTCAGGAGGGAAATACAATGAGCAGTTCTTC.

The chain recombines TRBV28 with TRBJ2-2, with TRBD1 matching over 8 bases. After removal of 6 bases from V and 6 bases from J, the junction contained 12 bases not matched to a gene. CDR1 and CDR2 from the germline V gene are MDHEN and SYDVKM. The CDR3 length is 16 residues. The CDR3 spells CASRTGVRLVAGELFF. The CDR3 nucleotides read TGTGCCAGCAGGACAGGGGTTAGATTGGTTGCCGGGGAGCTGTTTTTT. Together with reference TRBV28 and TRBJ2-2, the CDR3 gives the full variable domain: DVKVTQSSRYLVKRTGEKVFLECVQDMDHENMFWYRQDPGLGLRLIYFSYDVKMKEKGDIPEGYSVSREKKERFSLILESASTNQTSMYLCASRTGVRLVAGELFFGEGSRLTVL.

This chain joins TRBV18 and TRBJ1-2, with D possibly being TRBD1 (5 bases). From germline, CDR1 is KGHSH and CDR2 LQKENI. Trimming removed 1 base at V and 3 bases at J, with 9 bases between. The CDR3 length is 14 residues. CDR3 loop: CASSPRSGDYGYTF. In nucleotides, the CDR3 is TGTGCCAGCTCACCACGATCGGGGGACTATGGCTACACCTTC.

The genes are TRBV28 and TRBJ1-1; 7 bases are shared with TRBD1. Germline-derived CDR1 and CDR2 are MDHEN and SYDVKM. V gave up 5 bases and J gave up 3 bases; unmatched junction bases: 12. CDR3 length: 16 amino acids. The CDR3 DNA reads as TGTGCCAGCAGTATCGTTACAGGGGCTCGGGACACTGAAGCTTTCTTT. Translated: CASSIVTGARDTEAFF.

This clone was observed a few times. The CDR3 protein is CASSGAGQWGMSTEAFF. The CDR3 DNA sequence: TGTGCCAGCAGCGGAGCAGGACAGTGGGGGATGAGCACTGAAGCTTTCTTT. The V gene is TRBV9, the J gene TRBJ1-1; perhaps TRBD1 as D (6 bases). The CDR3 covers 17 residues. Per germline, CDR1 SGDLS and CDR2 YYNGEE. The V and J ends lost 3 bases and 4 bases respectively, with 22 bases between them.

This chain connects TRBV5-1 to TRBJ1-1; TRBD1 might be the D (6 bases). V lost 4 bases, J lost 1 base, and 11 bases lay in between. Per the germline V gene, CDR1 is SGHRS and CDR2 is YFSETQ. The CDR3 extends over 14 amino acids. The CDR3 loop is CASSVGQPNTEAFF. CDR3 DNA: TGCGCCAGCAGCGTAGGACAGCCGAACACTGAAGCTTTCTTT. Looking up the rest from reference TRBV5-1 and TRBJ1-1 gives the full variable domain: KAGVTQTPRYLIKTRGQQVTLSCSPISGHRSVSWYQQTPGQGLQFLFEYFSETQRNKGNFPGRFSGRQFSNSRSEMNVSTLELGDSALYLCASSVGQPNTEAFFGQGTRLTVV.

This clone was seen only a few times. CDR3 region: CASSDSKRGNTGELFF. In nucleotides, the CDR3 is TGTGCCAGCAGCGATAGTAAGCGGGGTAACACCGGGGAGCTGTTTTTT. The chain recombines TRBV11-1 with TRBJ2-2; TRBD2 matches 7 bases. The CDR3 is 16 amino acids. The V and J ends lost 5 bases and 2 bases, in that order; junction bases with no gene match: 8. CDR1 is SGHAT and CDR2 is FQDESV in the germline V gene (reference sequence).

This chain links TRBV15 with TRBJ2-2, with 7 bases fitting TRBD1. Germline V CDR1 and CDR2: LNHNV, YYDKDF (reference sequence). The CDR3 spans 14 residues. The V and J ends lost 5 bases and 4 bases, in that order; junction bases with no gene match: 4. The CDR3 nucleotides read TGTGCCACCAGCGGGACAGACCTCACCGGGGAGCTGTTTTTT. The encoded protein is CATSGTDLTGELFF.

The gene calls are TRBV2 and TRBJ1-4, with D possibly TRBD1 on 6 matching bases. Germline V lookup: CDR1 SNHLY, CDR2 FYNNEI. The V gene lost 4 bases and the J gene lost 3 bases, with 12 bases spanning the gap. The CDR3 is 15 residues long. The CDR3, as DNA: TGTGCCAGCAGTGTTCTGCAGGGGTCTAATGAAAAACTGTTTTTT. Translation gives CASSVLQGSNEKLFF.

CDR3 in DNA: TGTGCCAGCAGTGGACAGGGGGCGAGGTATGGCTACACCTTC. Translating gives CASSGQGARYGYTF. The chain employs TRBV2 and TRBJ1-2; 10 bases are a match to TRBD1. This CDR3 has 14 amino acids. Losses at the gene ends were 4 bases for V and 5 bases for J; bases not matched to a gene: 4. Germline V gene sequence: CDR1 SNHLY, CDR2 FYNNEI.

Points on this clone: Within the sample, other DNA sequences also encode this same CDR3. The J gene is TRBJ1-3, the V gene TRBV5-1; TRBD1 agrees at 8 bases. Per the germline V gene, CDR1 is SGHRS and CDR2 is YFSETQ. The CDR3 is made up of 15 amino acids. Trimming removed 3 bases from V and 3 bases from J; junction bases left unmatched: 5. The CDR3 DNA follows: TGCGCCAGCAGCTCTCGGACAGGGAGTGGAAACACCATATATTTT. The encoded protein is CASSSRTGSGNTIYF.

This clone was observed a few times. The chain recombines TRBV7-9 with TRBJ1-3, with TRBD1 matching over 10 bases. The length of the CDR3 is 16 residues. Germline CDR1 is SEHNR and CDR2 is FQNEAQ (reference sequence). The V gene end was trimmed by 5 bases and the J gene end by 2 bases; junction bases not matched to a gene: 6. CDR3 DNA sequence: TGTGCCAGCAGCCCGGTGGGACAGGGGACTGGAAACACCATATATTTT. Translating gives CASSPVGQGTGNTIYF.